This entry concerns a single T cell receptor beta chain. The sample belongs to a study of blood T cell repertoires in COVID-19. With 3 bases clipped from V and 4 bases from J, the junction kept 8 bases outside the gene matches. The V gene's germline CDR1 is WSHSY and CDR2 SAAADI. This CDR3 region has 15 residues. Assay used: immunoSEQ multiplex PCR; TCRdb lists only in-frame clones, some missing. Of approximately 200,000 clones in the sample, around 89% are singletons; the top ten hold around 3.2%. Sequencing used PBMCs or T cells enriched from blood (not recorded which). This TCR was recovered from a woman aged 18-30 years in a cohort exposed to, infected with or recovered from COVID-19 (not recorded which). This rearrangement joins TRBV10-2 to TRBJ2-5; 7 bases match TRBD1. CDR3 amino acids: CASSDPTGSGETQYF. CDR3 coding DNA: TGCGCCAGCAGTGACCCGACAGGGAGTGGAGAGACCCAGTACTTC.